The entry below describes one T cell receptor (beta chain). The data belong to a study of T cells in tuberculosis. Study-level information: T cells were selected with CD1B tetramers loaded with glucose monomycolate.

Germline assignment: CDR1 MGHRA and CDR2 YSYEKL. The CDR3 has 16 residues. Deletions cut 3 bases from V and 1 base from J, with 15 bases between. Sequencing used immunoSEQ multiplex PCR; TCRdb keeps in-frame clones, though not all of them. The table lists nearly 60,000 clones, roughly 87% of them singletons. Thawed, overnight-rested PBMC were stained with GMM-loaded CD1B tetramer, viability dye and anti-CD3, then sorted. The CD1B tetramers carried C32 glucose monomycolate purified from Rhodococcus equi. Sequencing was done on a sample of CD1b-GMM tetramer-negative cells sorted from PBMCs. The rearrangement uses TRBV4-1 and TRBJ2-5; maybe TRBD1 (6 bases). This clonotype originated in an adult woman with latent tuberculosis. In DNA, the CDR3 is TGCGCCAGCAGCCAGCAACCGGGACACTTCCAAGAGACCCAGTACTTC. Translation gives CASSQQPGHFQETQYF.